This note documents a single TCR beta chain sequence. Germline CDR1 is LNHNV and CDR2 is YYDKDF (reference sequence). This CDR3 has 13 residues. The ends lost 1 base at V and 8 bases at J; junction bases unmatched: 1. This specimen comes from a study of blood T cell repertoires in COVID-19. Participants' reported clinical history set cohort assignment. Recovery among Cohort 3 donors was established by two negative PCRs, clearance, or symptom resolution. Original processing notes: How many nucleated cells were present was estimated from reference gene primer amplification. TCRdb's table, derived via immunoSEQ multiplex PCR, lists solely in-frame clones and lacks some. V and J calls and clone size follow that table, whereas D and trimming were derived from the DNA. The sample shows roughly 310,000 clones, roughly nine tenths of them seen only once.

The receptor comes from a man aged 55 to 70 who had recovered from COVID-19. The source material was PBMCs or T cells enriched from blood (not recorded which). The chain employs TRBV15 and TRBJ2-1; TRBD1 matches 8 bases. CDR3 nucleotide sequence: TGTGCCACCAGCAGAGGGACAGGGTATGAGCAGTTCTTC. Its protein is CATSRGTGYEQFF.